One sample yielded the 27 T cell receptor beta chains listed below, sequenced in a study of T cell changes during pregnancy in multiple sclerosis. The table came from immunoSEQ multiplex PCR; TCRdb's copy has only in-frame clones and leaves some out. The table includes 65,000 to 75,000 clones, around 90% detected once. Sequenced here: peripheral blood, sampled after pregnancy. Receptors originate from a female donor in good health, enrolled as a control in a pregnancy study.

This CDR3 reads CASSKAREGPGEQYF. The CDR3 nucleotides read TGTGCCAGCAGCAAAGCGCGGGAGGGCCCGGGGGAGCAGTACTTC. This sequence joins TRBV21-1 and TRBJ2-7; the table names TRBD2, a call not compared with the DNA. TRBV21-1 is designated a pseudogene. CDR3 size: 15 residues.

CDR3 loop: CASSKNPEGPILHEQFF. The DNA for the CDR3 is TGTGCCAGCAGTAAAAACCCGGAGGGCCCCATTTTACATGAGCAGTTCTTC. The rearrangement links TRBV27 to TRBJ2-1; D may be TRBD2 (6 bases). The CDR3 extends over 17 amino acids. With 5 bases removed from V and 8 bases from J, the gap between germline ends came to 25 bases. From germline, CDR1 is MNHEY and CDR2 SMNVEV (reference sequence).

The chain links TRBV6-6 to TRBJ2-7; D ambiguous. In germline, CDR1 is MNHNY, CDR2 SVGAGI (reference sequence). Trimming pared 2 bases from V and 5 bases from J, leaving 13 bases between. The CDR3 length is 14 residues. CDR3 protein: CASSYLATRDEQYF. The CDR3 coding sequence is TGTGCCAGCAGTTACCTTGCTACGAGAGACGAGCAGTACTTC.

The gene calls are TRBV6-6 and TRBJ2-2, with 8 positions matching TRBD1. Per germline, CDR1 MNHNY and CDR2 SVGAGI (reference sequence). V lost 0 bases and J lost 10; bases outside the gene matches: 10. The CDR3 covers 16 residues. CDR3 residues: CASSYSPPDRVAELFF. CDR3 DNA sequence: TGTGCCAGCAGTTACTCCCCCCCGGACAGGGTCGCGGAGCTGTTTTTT.

The chain is built from TRBV5-4 and TRBJ2-5; 9 nucleotides agree with TRBD1. The CDR3 spans 15 residues. J was trimmed by 1 base and V by 3 bases; bases with no gene match: 4. The germline gives CDR1 SGHNT, CDR2 YYREEE (reference sequence). CDR3 nucleotides: TGTGCCAGCAGCTACGGACAGGGGATCCAAGAGACCCAGTACTTC. Translated: CASSYGQGIQETQYF.

This chain links TRBV4-3 with TRBJ2-3, with 9 positions matching TRBD2. The CDR3 has 17 amino acids. Unmatched junction bases numbered 11, after V lost 1 base and J lost 6 bases. Germline CDR1 reads LGHNA; CDR2 reads YSLEER. CDR3 DNA sequence: TGCGCCAGCAGCCAAGTTCTACTAGCGGGCCAAAGGGATACGCAGTATTTT. Translating it yields CASSQVLLAGQRDTQYF.

The genes are TRBV4-3 and TRBJ2-1, with a tentative D call TRBD2 (6 bases). The germline gives CDR1 LGHNA, CDR2 YSLEER. The CDR3 sequence is 15 residues long. V lost 0 bases to trimming and J lost 1 base, with 7 bases between them. The CDR3 loop reads CASSQESGSYNEQFF. The DNA for the CDR3 is TGCGCCAGCAGCCAAGAGAGCGGGTCCTACAATGAGCAGTTCTTC.

J is TRBJ2-1 and V is TRBV29-1; 10 bases match TRBD2. V lost 4 bases to trimming and J lost 4 bases; unmatched junction nucleotides: 7. Germline V CDR1 and CDR2: SQVTM, ANQGSEA. The CDR3 extends over 15 amino acids. Here the CDR3 DNA reads TGCAGCGTTGTAGGACTAGCGGCACAATACAATGAGCAGTTCTTC. Amino acid sequence: CSVVGLAAQYNEQFF.

The V and J genes are TRBV7-9 and TRBJ1-2; D perhaps matches TRBD1 (6 bases). CDR1 and CDR2 (germline): SEHNR, FQNEAQ (reference sequence). The CDR3 is 12 residues long. The V end was cut by 3 bases, the J end by 6 bases, with 8 bases between. CDR3 amino acids: CASSLDSHGYTF. In DNA form, the CDR3 reads TGTGCCAGCAGCTTGGACAGCCATGGCTACACCTTC.

The rearrangement uses TRBV10-1 and TRBJ2-1, with 8 bases lining up with TRBD1. This CDR3 contains 15 residues. Trimming cost V 5 bases and J 5 bases; bases outside gene matches: 8. The germline CDR1 and CDR2 sequences are WNHNN and SYGVQD (reference sequence). The CDR3 sequence: CASSRQGLGDNEQFF. CDR3 bases: TGCGCCAGCAGTAGACAGGGGCTTGGGGACAATGAGCAGTTCTTC.

This clone has only one observation. The V call is TRBV7-9, the J call TRBJ2-1; weak D call: TRBD2 (5 bases). Germline lookup yields CDR1 SEHNR and CDR2 FQNEAQ (reference sequence). The CDR3 spans 14 residues. The germline V and J ends were trimmed by 3 bases and 10 bases, with 16 bases remaining between them. The CDR3, as DNA: TGTGCCAGCAGCTTGGTATCTAGCAATTTAGAGCAGTTCTTC. This gives the protein CASSLVSSNLEQFF.

The chain combines TRBV15 with TRBJ1-4, with a tentative D call TRBD1 (6 bases). Germline values: CDR1 LNHNV, CDR2 YYDKDF (reference sequence). Trimming left V 11 bases short and J 8 bases short, with 15 bases between. This CDR3 contains 12 residues. The CDR3 sequence is CASSGAGEKLFF. The DNA for the CDR3 is TGTGCCTCCTCAGGGGCAGGGGAAAAACTGTTTTTT.

The chain combines TRBV19 with TRBJ2-7; 11 bases are a match to TRBD2. Germline lookup yields CDR1 LNHDA and CDR2 SQIVND (reference sequence). With 5 bases clipped from V and 6 bases from J, the junction kept 12 bases outside the gene matches. The CDR3 totals 16 residues. The CDR3 reads CASSFLTSGSVREQYF. The DNA for the CDR3 is TGTGCCAGTAGTTTCTTAACTAGCGGGAGTGTCCGCGAGCAGTACTTC.

The genes are TRBV19 and TRBJ2-2, with 8 bases aligning to TRBD1. V lost 10 bases and J lost 4; bases outside the gene matches: 5. CDR3 size: 13 residues. Looked up from germline, CDR1 is LNHDA and CDR2 is SQIVND (reference sequence). This CDR3 reads CAISDRATGELFF. DNA for the CDR3: TGTGCCATTTCGGACAGGGCCACCGGGGAGCTGTTTTTT. Full variable domain (missing parts from reference TRBV19 and TRBJ2-2): DGGITQSPKYLFRKEGQNVTLSCEQNLNHDAMYWYRQDPGQGLRLIYYSQIVNDFQKGDIAEGYSVSREKKESFPLTVTSAQKNPTAFYLCAISDRATGELFFGEGSRLTVL.

The rearrangement uses TRBV7-3 and TRBJ2-1, with 14 bases fitting TRBD2. The CDR3 runs 15 residues. The V segment lost 4 bases and the J segment 8 bases; nucleotides outside the gene matches: 4. Looked up from germline, CDR1 is SGHTA and CDR2 is FQGTGA. CDR3 region: CASSWGLAGVYEQFF. The CDR3 DNA reads TGTGCCAGCAGCTGGGGACTAGCGGGAGTCTATGAGCAGTTCTTC.

The chain joins TRBV12-5 to TRBJ1-6; 9 nucleotides agree with TRBD1. J lost 14 bases, V lost 6 bases, and 11 bases had no gene match. Germline V gene lookup returns CDR1 LGHNT and CDR2 FRNRAP. CDR3 length: 14 amino acids. The CDR3 bases are TGTGCTAGTGGGGGGGACAGGGAAGGGACTTCCCTCCACTTT. Encoded protein: CASGGDREGTSLHF.

V is TRBV5-1 and J is TRBJ1-1, with D perhaps TRBD1 (5 bases). The ends were cut back, 4 bases at V and 3 bases at J, with 16 bases in the middle. Germline values: CDR1 SGHRS, CDR2 YFSETQ. This CDR3 comprises 15 residues. CDR3 in amino acids: CASSGSAGGDTEAFF. CDR3 nucleotide sequence: TGCGCCAGCAGCGGCTCAGCGGGGGGGGACACTGAAGCTTTCTTT.

The chain recombines TRBV5-1 with TRBJ1-3, with a weak D call TRBD1 (6 bases). CDR1 SGHRS and CDR2 YFSETQ come from the germline V gene. Trimming pared 3 bases from V and 5 bases from J, leaving 12 bases between. This CDR3 contains 14 residues. DNA of the CDR3: TGCGCCAGCAGCTCCACAGGGAAAAGAAACACCATATATTTT. Encoded protein: CASSSTGKRNTIYF.

V is TRBV18 and J is TRBJ2-3, with TRBD1 identical over 8 bases. Trimming took 3 bases from V and 1 from J; bases not matched to a gene: 0. CDR1 KGHSH and CDR2 LQKENI come from the germline V gene. The CDR3 covers 14 residues. CDR3 in DNA: TGTGCCAGCTCACCGGGACAGGGCACAGATACGCAGTATTTT. As protein: CASSPGQGTDTQYF.

V and J are TRBV5-4 and TRBJ2-7; the match to TRBD2 covers 10 bases. This CDR3 comprises 17 residues. The V segment lost 0 bases and the J segment 3 bases; nucleotides outside the gene matches: 9. Per the germline V gene, CDR1 is SGHNT and CDR2 is YYREEE (reference sequence). The CDR3 DNA sequence: TGTGCCAGCAGCTTGGACCGACTTAGCGGGGGGCACTACGAGCAGTACTTC. Translating gives CASSLDRLSGGHYEQYF.

The genes are TRBV4-3 and TRBJ1-2, with 9 bases identical to TRBD1. The CDR3 has 13 residues. Germline V gene sequence: CDR1 LGHNA, CDR2 YSLEER. The V segment lost 4 bases and the J segment 13 bases; nucleotides outside the gene matches: 10. The CDR3 bases are TGCGCCAGCAGCCCGGGACAGGGATTTGATTGCACCTTC. Translating gives CASSPGQGFDCTF.

This chain connects TRBV6-5 to TRBJ1-2; D is perhaps TRBD1 (6 bases). The CDR3 covers 13 residues. The ends were cut back, 6 bases at V and 6 bases at J, with 14 bases in the middle. CDR1 MNHEY and CDR2 SVGAGI come from the germline V gene. As DNA, the CDR3 is TGTGCCAGCAGATCAACAGGGTACGATGGCTACACCTTC. Translating it yields CASRSTGYDGYTF.

The V call is TRBV5-1, the J call TRBJ2-5, with 9 bases aligning to TRBD1. CDR1 and CDR2 (germline): SGHRS, YFSETQ. Trimming took 3 bases from V and 4 from J; bases not matched to a gene: 1. The CDR3 is 13 amino acids. The CDR3 DNA sequence: TGCGCCAGCAGCTCGGGACAGGGAGAGACCCAGTACTTC. Its protein product is CASSSGQGETQYF.

The rearrangement uses TRBV7-9 and TRBJ2-3; 11 positions match TRBD2. The V segment lost 3 bases and the J segment 6 bases; nucleotides outside the gene matches: 8. This CDR3 spans 16 amino acids. CDR1 and CDR2 (germline): SEHNR, FQNEAQ (reference sequence). The CDR3: CASSFSSGGPGDTQYF. The CDR3 region has the DNA TGTGCCAGCAGCTTCTCTAGCGGGGGGCCGGGGGATACGCAGTATTTT. Using reference TRBV7-9 and TRBJ2-3 for the parts outside the CDR3, the full variable domain is DTGVSQNPRHKITKRGQNVTFRCDPISEHNRLYWYRQTLGQGPEFLTYFQNEAQLEKSRLLSDRFSAERPKGSFSTLEIQRTEQGDSAMYLCASSFSSGGPGDTQYFGPGTRLTVL.

The chain uses TRBV6-4 and TRBJ2-1; 8 bases are a match to TRBD1. From germline, CDR1 is MRHNA and CDR2 SNTAGT. The V gene end was trimmed by 2 bases and the J gene end by 5 bases; junction bases not matched to a gene: 8. The length of the CDR3 is 16 residues. The CDR3 region has the DNA TGTGCCAGCAGTGACCCACAGGGGGGCTTCAACAATGAGCAGTTCTTC. Its protein is CASSDPQGGFNNEQFF.

V is TRBV11-3 and J is TRBJ2-7; TRBD1 agrees at 8 bases. V gave up 5 bases and J gave up 5 bases; unmatched junction bases: 8. Germline CDR1 SGHNT, CDR2 YENEEA. The length of the CDR3 is 14 residues. This chain's CDR3 is CASSNGQGRDEQYF. CDR3 DNA sequence: TGTGCCAGCAGCAACGGACAGGGTAGGGACGAGCAGTACTTC.

The chain combines TRBV25-1 with TRBJ1-1, with D uncertain. The V gene lost 3 bases and the J gene lost 8 bases, with 10 bases spanning the gap. The CDR3 is 12 residues long. Germline V lookup: CDR1 MGHDK, CDR2 SYGVNS. DNA of the CDR3: TGTGCCAGCAGTGATGGACTGACGGAAGCTTTCTTT. Encoded protein: CASSDGLTEAFF.